Sequencing of this T cell receptor (beta chain) was carried out in a study of cytomegalovirus exposure and HLA in healthy donors. As for the study in general: There were more than 350 genotyped donors. Of these, about 80% fell in the genetic ancestry cluster associated with self-reported Caucasian donors. Study-wide results and limits: The study dropped some indistinguishable V segments, TRBV6-2 and TRBV6-3 among them. The study put 160 or so TCR beta chains on its list as cytomegalovirus-associated. Analysis was performed later, and it showed HLA-associated TCR beta chains to be more clonally expanded than equally common others.

The CDR3 totals 18 residues. The germline V gene has CDR1 SGHTA and CDR2 FQGNSA. The V and J ends lost 1 base and 5 bases, in that order; junction bases with no gene match: 14. This clone has just a few counts. Antigen unknown. PCR employed 60 Vbeta and 13 Jbeta primers. Libraries were prepared by immunoSEQ multiplex PCR; TCRdb keeps only in-frame clonotypes and omits some of them. Altogether some 240,000 clones are present, around 73% being singletons, with the ten largest covering 3.8%. This receptor was taken from a male donor in good health and CMV-seronegative. The sample was PBMCs. The chain links TRBV7-2 to TRBJ2-5; TRBD2 aligns across 9 bases. CDR3 loop: CASSLGGGLAGGHETQYF. The CDR3 DNA is TGTGCCAGCAGCTTAGGGGGAGGGTTGGCGGGAGGGCATGAGACCCAGTACTTC.